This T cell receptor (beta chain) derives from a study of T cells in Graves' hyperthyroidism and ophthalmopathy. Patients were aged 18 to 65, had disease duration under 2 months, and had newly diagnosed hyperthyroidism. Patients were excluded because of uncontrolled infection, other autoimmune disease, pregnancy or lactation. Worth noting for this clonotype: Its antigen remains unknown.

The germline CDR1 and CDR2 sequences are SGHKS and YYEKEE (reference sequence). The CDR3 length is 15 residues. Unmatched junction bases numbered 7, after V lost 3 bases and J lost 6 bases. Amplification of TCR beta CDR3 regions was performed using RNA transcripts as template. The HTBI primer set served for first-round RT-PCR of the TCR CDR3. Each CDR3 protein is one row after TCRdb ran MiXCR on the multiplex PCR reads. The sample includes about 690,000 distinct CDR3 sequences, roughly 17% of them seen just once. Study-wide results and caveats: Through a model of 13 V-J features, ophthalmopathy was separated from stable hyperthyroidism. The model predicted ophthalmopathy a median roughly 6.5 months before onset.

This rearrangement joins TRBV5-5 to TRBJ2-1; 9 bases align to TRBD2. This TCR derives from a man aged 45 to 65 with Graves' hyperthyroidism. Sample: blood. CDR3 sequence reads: CASSWPLAGRNEQFF. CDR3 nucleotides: TGTGCCAGCAGCTGGCCACTAGCGGGTCGCAATGAGCAGTTCTTC.